The 12 T cell receptor beta chains in this list originate from one sample, sequenced in a study of T cell responses to AZD1222 COVID-19 vaccine. Assay: immunoSEQ multiplex PCR; the TCRdb copy retains only in-frame clones and omits some. The repertoire holds approximately 150,000 clones, 90% to 95% seen once, with 5.1% in the top ten. The sample in question was peripheral blood, obtained 28 days after the second AZD1222 dose. The receptor source for this set is an adult who received the AZD1222 COVID-19 vaccine.

This chain links TRBV9 with TRBJ2-7; D is perhaps TRBD2 (6 bases). Germline V gives CDR1 SGDLS, CDR2 YYNGEE. Trimming stripped 2 bases from V and 4 bases from J, with 19 bases between. The CDR3 is made up of 16 amino acids. In nucleotides, the CDR3 is TGTGCCAGCAGCGTGGAAGTGGCTAGCGTTTTGTACGAGCAGTACTTC. This sequence encodes CASSVEVASVLYEQYF.

The V gene is TRBV6-1, the J gene TRBJ1-4; D unclear. Trimming pared 2 bases from V and 4 bases from J, leaving 11 bases between. The CDR3 has 15 amino acids. The germline CDR1 and CDR2 sequences are MNHNS and SASEGT. The CDR3 coding sequence is TGTGCCAGCAGTGAATCGGGGATTGGTAATGAAAAACTGTTTTTT. The encoded protein is CASSESGIGNEKLFF.

V gene TRBV18 combines with J gene TRBJ1-2; no reliable D call. The CDR3 runs to 12 residues. The germline V gene encodes CDR1 KGHSH and CDR2 LQKENI. V gave up 3 bases and J gave up 6 bases, with 8 bases separating them. The CDR3 is CASSPESDGYTF. The CDR3 DNA follows: TGTGCCAGCTCACCCGAGTCGGATGGCTACACCTTC.

The J gene is TRBJ1-2, the V gene TRBV5-6; D is ambiguous. CDR1 is SGHDT, CDR2 YYEEEE, per germline. The ends were cut back, 4 bases at V and 4 bases at J, with 8 bases in the middle. The CDR3 has 12 residues. In DNA, the CDR3 is TGTGCCAGCAGCCTACTTGCCTATGGCTACACCTTC. Residues: CASSLLAYGYTF.

This CDR3 is CASSPKRASLDEQFF. The DNA for the CDR3 is TGTGCCAGCAGCCCAAAGAGGGCTTCTTTAGATGAGCAGTTCTTC. The genes are TRBV7-7 and TRBJ2-1; D possibly corresponds to TRBD2 (5 bases). The germline V gene encodes CDR1 SSHAT and CDR2 FNYEAQ (reference sequence). Trimming removed 5 bases from V and 8 bases from J, with 19 bases in between. The CDR3 runs to 15 residues.

The chain combines TRBV6-5 with TRBJ1-2; the D gene is possibly TRBD1 (5 bases). CDR3 length equals 13 residues. Germline CDR1 and CDR2: MNHEY and SVGAGI. V lost 2 bases and J lost 5, with 9 bases in between. CDR3: CASSYGRVYGYTF. DNA for the CDR3: TGTGCCAGCAGTTACGGCAGGGTGTATGGCTACACCTTC.

This chain links TRBV2 with TRBJ2-7; possible D gene TRBD1, 6 bases. The germline V and J ends were trimmed by 4 bases and 7 bases, with 20 bases remaining between them. The germline V gene encodes CDR1 SNHLY and CDR2 FYNNEI. This CDR3 is 15 amino acids long. CDR3 coding DNA: TGTGCCAGCAGTGTTTTGGGTGGGGGCCGCGGGGAGCAGTACTTC. It codes for CASSVLGGGRGEQYF.

V gene TRBV28 combines with J gene TRBJ2-7; TRBD2 agrees at 11 bases. The CDR3 is 15 residues long. Germline-derived CDR1 and CDR2 are MDHEN and SYDVKM. With V trimmed by 5 bases and J by 5 bases, 8 bases remained unmatched. As DNA, the CDR3 is TGTGCCAGCAGTCAGCGGGGTAGCGGGAGGGACGAGCAGTACTTC. It is translated as CASSQRGSGRDEQYF.

The chain has TRBV7-2 and TRBJ2-3; D might be TRBD2 (6 bases). The length of the CDR3 is 14 residues. V gave up 3 bases and J gave up 7 bases, with 14 bases separating them. Per germline, CDR1 SGHTA and CDR2 FQGNSA. The CDR3 nucleotides read TGTGCCAGCAGCTTCGAGTTAGCGGCCAATACGCAGTATTTT. Its translation: CASSFELAANTQYF.

As DNA, the CDR3 is TGTGCCAGCAGTTTCGGGACTAGCGGCTACGAGCAGTACTTC. This encodes CASSFGTSGYEQYF. V and J are TRBV27 and TRBJ2-7; 11 positions agree with TRBD2. Germline CDR1 is MNHEY and CDR2 is SMNVEV (reference sequence). The V gene end was trimmed by 3 bases and the J gene end by 3 bases; junction bases not matched to a gene: 1. The CDR3 consists of 14 residues.

The chain combines TRBV9 with TRBJ1-2; TRBD1 might be the D (5 bases). V shed 4 bases and J shed 3 bases, with 19 bases lying between them. This CDR3 region has 16 residues. Germline V gene data show CDR1 as SGDLS and CDR2 as YYNGEE. CDR3 DNA sequence: TGTGCCAGCAGCCCAAAAGCCCTAGACAGATACTATGGCTACACCTTC. Its translation: CASSPKALDRYYGYTF.

The CDR3 here is CASSSFSTSGNTGELFF. The CDR3 DNA reads as TGCGCCAGCAGCTCCTTCTCGACTAGCGGAAACACCGGGGAGCTGTTTTTT. This chain uses TRBV5-1 with TRBJ2-2; TRBD2 matches at 9 bases. CDR3 length: 17 residues. CDR1 is SGHRS and CDR2 is YFSETQ in the germline V gene. J gave up 2 bases and V 3 bases, and 8 bases lay outside the gene matches.